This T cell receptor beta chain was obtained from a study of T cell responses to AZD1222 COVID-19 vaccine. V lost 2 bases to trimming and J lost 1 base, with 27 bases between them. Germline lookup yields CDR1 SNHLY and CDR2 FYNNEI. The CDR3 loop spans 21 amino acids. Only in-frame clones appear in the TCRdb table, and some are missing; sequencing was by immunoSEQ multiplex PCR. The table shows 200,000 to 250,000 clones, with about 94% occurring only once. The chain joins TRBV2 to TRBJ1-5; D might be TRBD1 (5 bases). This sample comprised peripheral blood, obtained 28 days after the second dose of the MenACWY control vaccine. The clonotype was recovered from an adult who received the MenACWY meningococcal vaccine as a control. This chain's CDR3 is CASSELPSGAGNIVSNQPQHF. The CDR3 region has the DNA TGTGCCAGCAGTGAACTCCCTTCCGGGGCGGGGAATATAGTGAGCAATCAGCCCCAGCATTTT.